This T cell receptor beta chain stems from a study of CD8+ T cells in alopecia areata. Study-level points and caveats: Numerous expanded lesional clones remained in scalp and blood during tofacitinib.

The treatment: oral pan-JAK inhibitor, 5-10 mg twice daily. Germline values: CDR1 SGDLS, CDR2 YYNGEE. The ends were cut back, 4 bases at V and 8 bases at J, with 10 bases in the middle. This CDR3 has 12 amino acids. Extraction of RNA preceded its reverse transcription into cDNA, which served as the sequencing template. Sequenced by immunoSEQ multiplex PCR; TCRdb stores in-frame clones only, minus some. The sample has around 100,000 clones, around 40% seen once; the top ten hold more than 15%. With respect to this clone: No antigen is known for it.

The material was CD8+ T cells sorted from blood, obtained at week 24, from a patient treated with tofacitinib. The chain couples TRBV9 to TRBJ2-1; perhaps D is TRBD1 or TRBD2 (5 bases each). The clonotype originates from a human donor with alopecia areata. The CDR3 region has the DNA TGTGCCAGCAGCAAGAGGGGCCATGAGCAGTTCTTC. Its protein product is CASSKRGHEQFF. Full variable domain (missing parts from reference TRBV9 and TRBJ2-1): DSGVTQTPKHLITATGQRVTLRCSPRSGDLSVYWYQQSLDQGLQFLIQYYNGEERAKGNILERFSAQQFPDLHSELNLSSLELGDSALYFCASSKRGHEQFFGPGTRLTVL.